The 12 T cell receptor beta chains given below trace back to one sample, sequenced in a study of T cells in Graves' hyperthyroidism and ophthalmopathy. Amplification targeted TCR beta CDR3 regions from RNA transcripts. The TCR CDR3 first-round RT-PCR relied on the HTBI primer set. TCRdb processed the multiplex PCR reads anew with MiXCR; each CDR3 protein has one entry. The sample yields fewer than 650,000 distinct CDR3 sequences, approximately 13% seen once. The sequencing sample was made of blood. These receptors were collected from a woman aged 25 to 45 with Graves' hyperthyroidism that later progressed to Graves' ophthalmopathy.

This clonotype was found a few times. The chain carries TRBV18 and TRBJ1-5, with no clear D. Germline CDR1 reads KGHSH; CDR2 reads LQKENI. The CDR3 extends over 13 amino acids. Trimming took off 3 bases at V and 7 bases at J, with 10 bases between the two ends. CDR3 residues: CASSPGGQQPQHF. DNA of the CDR3: TGTGCCAGCTCACCGGGAGGGCAGCAGCCCCAGCATTTT.

This clonotype was seen ten or more times. V usage is TRBV7-3 and J usage is TRBJ1-1, with TRBD1 as a possible D gene (5 bases). The CDR3 consists of 16 residues. Germline V gene sequence: CDR1 SGHTA, CDR2 FQGTGA. Trimming removed 5 bases from V and 0 bases from J, with 16 bases in between. Written as DNA, the CDR3 is TGTGCCAGCAGCCCTGGGGGGGGAGGGTTGAACACTGAAGCTTTCTTT. Translation: CASSPGGGGLNTEAFF.

This clonotype was seen at least ten times. CDR3 loop: CASSLLAPTSGTLGNNEQFF. The CDR3 DNA reads as TGTGCCAGCAGTTTATTAGCCCCGACTAGCGGGACTCTCGGCAACAATGAGCAGTTCTTC. The chain joins TRBV12-3 or TRBV12-4 to TRBJ2-1, with TRBD2 identical over 11 bases. V was pared by 2 bases and J by 5 bases, with 17 bases of the junction left unmatched. The CDR3 runs 20 residues.

This clonotype was observed many times. The chain couples TRBV5-1 to TRBJ1-2; D is uncertain. Germline V gene lookup returns CDR1 SGHRS and CDR2 YFSETQ. Trimming removed 2 bases from V and 3 bases from J, with 11 bases in between. This CDR3 is 14 amino acids long. The CDR3 sequence: CASSFNKDYYGYTF. The CDR3 DNA follows: TGCGCCAGCAGCTTTAACAAAGATTACTATGGCTACACCTTC.

Many counts were recorded for this clonotype. The rearrangement uses TRBV10-3 and TRBJ1-6; D is undetermined. V lost 4 bases to trimming and J lost 5 bases, with 9 bases between them. Germline CDR1 ENHRY, CDR2 SYGVKD. This CDR3 region has 14 residues. The CDR3 sequence is CAISGLGNNSPLHF. CDR3 sequence (DNA): TGTGCCATCAGTGGGTTGGGGAATAATTCACCCCTCCACTTT.

This clonotype has a count of ten or more. The chain employs TRBV6-1 and TRBJ2-1; D is unresolved. The germline V gene has CDR1 MNHNS and CDR2 SASEGT. The V and J ends lost 4 bases and 9 bases respectively, with 7 bases between them. The CDR3 is 11 amino acids. The CDR3 reads CASSALSEQFF. The CDR3 region has the DNA TGTGCCAGCAGTGCTTTATCTGAGCAGTTCTTC.

This clonotype was recorded at least ten times. In DNA, the CDR3 is TGTGCCAGCAGTTCCACCGCCGAGGCCGGGGAGCTGTTTTTT. Amino acids: CASSSTAEAGELFF. The V and J genes are TRBV28 and TRBJ2-2; D remains unclear. The germline gives CDR1 MDHEN, CDR2 SYDVKM. Trimming removed 4 bases at V and 6 bases at J, with 12 bases between. The CDR3 has 14 amino acids.

In its sample, this clonotype was seen many times. The gene calls are TRBV30 and TRBJ1-1; TRBD1 agrees at 7 bases. V trimming: 3 bases; J trimming: 4 bases; junction bases outside the gene matches: 14. Germline V gives CDR1 GTSNPN, CDR2 SVGIG (reference sequence). CDR3 size: 16 residues. In DNA, the CDR3 is TGTGCCTGGAGCCGTCCCGGGACAGTGATGAGCACTGAAGCTTTCTTT. Translating gives CAWSRPGTVMSTEAFF.

The CDR3: CSAHLGDRSYEQYF. CDR3 DNA: TGCAGTGCCCACCTTGGGGACAGGTCCTACGAGCAGTACTTC. This chain links TRBV20-1 with TRBJ2-7, with 8 positions matching TRBD1. The germline CDR1 and CDR2 sequences are DFQATT and SNEGSKA (reference sequence). The CDR3 contains 14 residues. After removal of 6 bases from V and 1 base from J, the junction contained 8 bases not matched to a gene.

V usage is TRBV5-4 and J usage is TRBJ2-1; 7 bases line up with TRBD1. This CDR3 is 14 amino acids long. V was pared by 3 bases and J by 12 bases, with 12 bases of the junction left unmatched. The germline V gene has CDR1 SGHNT and CDR2 YYREEE (reference sequence). The CDR3 sequence is CASSSQTGYEGQFF. Here the CDR3 DNA reads TGTGCCAGCAGCTCTCAGACAGGGTACGAGGGGCAGTTCTTC.

This clonotype was counted many times. The chain joins TRBV29-1 to TRBJ2-5, with TRBD2 identical over 11 bases. Trimming cost V 3 bases and J 4 bases; bases outside gene matches: 10. CDR1 is SQVTM and CDR2 is ANQGSEA in the germline V gene. There are 16 residues in the CDR3. The CDR3 nucleotides read TGCAGCGTTGACATAGCGGGAGGGCTGCAAGGAGAGACCCAGTACTTC. Protein product: CSVDIAGGLQGETQYF.

This clonotype was seen many times. This chain uses TRBV5-1 with TRBJ1-1, with 12 nucleotides matching TRBD1. Per germline, CDR1 SGHRS and CDR2 YFSETQ. Trimming cost V 5 bases and J 8 bases; bases outside gene matches: 10. This CDR3 comprises 15 residues. This chain's CDR3 is CASRPPGTGGLEAFF. The CDR3 nucleotides are TGCGCCAGCAGGCCCCCCGGGACAGGGGGCCTAGAAGCTTTCTTT.